This T cell receptor beta chain was obtained from a study of T cells after yellow fever vaccination. Template-switching 5'RACE yielded the TCR cDNA; a universal primer site and UMIs were added in the process. TCRdb re-called the 5' RACE reads through MiXCR, storing one row per CDR3 protein. The repertoire holds some 400,000 distinct CDR3 sequences, with around 19% as singletons. This receptor was obtained from a man aged 18 to 30 who received the YFV17D yellow fever vaccine. This material consisted of PBMCs, taken before the yellow fever booster vaccination.

CDR3 nucleotides: TGTGCCACCAGCAGAGATGGCGGGGGGTCCTACAATGAGCAGTTCTTC. This codes for CATSRDGGGSYNEQFF. The chain combines TRBV15 with TRBJ2-1, with TRBD2 matching 8 bases. The germline CDR1 and CDR2 sequences are LNHNV and YYDKDF (reference sequence). Trimming removed 0 bases from V and 1 base from J; junction bases left unmatched: 2. This CDR3 is 16 amino acids long.